Listed below are T cell receptor beta chains from one sample, sequenced in a study of siplizumab effects on memory and regulatory T cells. Sequenced by immunoSEQ multiplex PCR; TCRdb stores in-frame clones only, minus some. Of 110,000 or so clones detected, about 91% appear once; the ten largest clones hold roughly 0.75%. Sequencing used Tregs sorted from blood. The receptors shown here come from a human donor in good health. Each CDR3 is given with its conserved first and last residue. D genes are given only for firm matches. Clone size is not always given. Where it is, it says once, few, many or a class for expanded clones.

abundance | j_gene | d_gene | v_gene | CDR3nt | CDR3aa
- | TRBJ1-1 | - | TRBV10-1 | TGCGCCAGCAGTGAGAGATTGAACACTGAAGCTTTCTTT | CASSERLNTEAFF
once | TRBJ1-1 | - | TRBV11-3 | TGTGCCAGCAGCTTATCAGGGGTGAACACTGAAGCTTTCTTT | CASSLSGVNTEAFF
- | TRBJ2-1 | TRBD2 | TRBV7-9 | TGTGCCAGCAGCTTGTTAGCGGGGCTGAGCTCCTACAATGAGCAGTTCTTC | CASSLLAGLSSYNEQFF
- | TRBJ2-7 | - | TRBV6-6 | TGTGCCAGCAGACAGGGAGGGGCGGCCGAGCAGTACTTC | CASRQGGAAEQYF
- | TRBJ1-1 | - | TRBV6-5 | TGTGCCAGCAGTTACTCGTTTCTCGGGAACACTGAAGCTTTCTTT | CASSYSFLGNTEAFF
- | TRBJ2-5 | - | TRBV6-5 | TGTGCCAGCAGTTACGGGCGAACGGGTGGGACCCAGTACTTC | CASSYGRTGGTQYF
- | TRBJ2-5 | TRBD2 | TRBV29-1 | TGCAGCGTAGGGACTAGCGGGGGCGGGGATACCCAGTACTTC | CSVGTSGGGDTQYF
- | TRBJ2-1 | TRBD1 | TRBV10-1 | TGCGCCAGCAGTACGATAAGGACAGGGATGGATGAGCAGTTCTTC | CASSTIRTGMDEQFF
- | TRBJ1-2 | - | TRBV6-5 | TGTGCCAGCAGTTACCAGGGGTTGGGTAGCTATGGCTACACCTTC | CASSYQGLGSYGYTF
- | TRBJ2-5 | - | TRBV5-1 | TGCGCCAGCAGCCCCAGGGTGGGCGGGGAGACCCAGTACTTC | CASSPRVGGETQYF
once | TRBJ2-7 | - | TRBV6-1 | TGTGCCAGCAGGCCAGGGCAAACCCACGAGCAGTACTTC | CASRPGQTHEQYF
- | TRBJ1-5 | - | TRBV19 | TGTGCCAGTAGTATAGTAGGAACCCTGGGACGGCAGCCCCAGCATTTT | CASSIVGTLGRQPQHF
- | TRBJ1-2 | TRBD1 | TRBV6-5 | TGTGCCAGCAGTTACTCCCGACAGGGGGTGGGTGGCTACACCTTC | CASSYSRQGVGGYTF
- | TRBJ2-7 | - | TRBV28 | TGTGCCAGCAGGGACTACGAGCAGTACTTC | CASRDYEQYF
- | TRBJ2-1 | TRBD2 | TRBV14 | TGTGCCAGCAGCCAGGCCCGAGGGGGACTAGCGGGAGCGGGGTCCTACAATGAGCAGTTCTTC | CASSQARGGLAGAGSYNEQFF
- | TRBJ1-1 | - | TRBV29-1 | TGCAGCGTTCGCCGAGAGCTAGGGACTGAAGCTTTCTTT | CSVRRELGTEAFF
- | TRBJ1-2 | - | TRBV7-9 | TGTGCCAGCGGGTTTCGAATACCGACAGAAAACTATGGCTACACCTTC | CASGFRIPTENYGYTF
- | TRBJ1-2 | - | TRBV25-1 | TGTGCCAGCAGTGTCCGGGACAACTGGTATGGCTACACCTTC | CASSVRDNWYGYTF
- | TRBJ1-2 | - | TRBV6-6 | TGTGCCAGCAGTCAGGGGCCCAACCGGGGCTACACCTTC | CASSQGPNRGYTF
- | TRBJ1-2 | - | TRBV18 | TGTGCCAGCTCACCACCGCGGGGCACTAACTATGGCTACACCTTC | CASSPPRGTNYGYTF
few | TRBJ2-7 | TRBD2 | TRBV6-5 | TGTGCCAGCAGTAGCCCTAGCGGGGCTGTCTACGAGCAGTACTTC | CASSSPSGAVYEQYF
- | TRBJ1-3 | - | TRBV19 | TGTGCCACAAGACAGTACAGATCAGGAAACACCATATATTTT | CATRQYRSGNTIYF
- | TRBJ1-1 | TRBD1 | TRBV16 | TGTGCCAGCAGCAAGGGACAGGGTTGGACTGAAGCTTTCTTT | CASSKGQGWTEAFF
- | TRBJ1-5 | TRBD1 | TRBV6-5 | TGTGCCAGCAGTCTCCGGGACAGAAATCAGCCCCAGCATTTT | CASSLRDRNQPQHF
- | TRBJ2-3 | - | TRBV6-4 | TGTGCCAGCAGAGCCGGACGGAGCACAGATACGCAGTATTTT | CASRAGRSTDTQYF
once | TRBJ1-2 | - | TRBV7-9 | TGTGCCAGCAGCTCCTCGACAGCTTATGGCTACACCTTC | CASSSSTAYGYTF
- | TRBJ2-1 | - | TRBV19 | TGTGCCAGTAGAAACAGGGGCGGGAGTGAGCAGTTCTTC | CASRNRGGSEQFF
few | TRBJ2-5 | TRBD2 | TRBV7-2 | TGTGCCAGCAGCCGACGAGGCCGTTTGTTAGCGGGGGTTGTAGAGACCCAGTACTTC | CASSRRGRLLAGVVETQYF
- | TRBJ2-5 | - | TRBV6-5 | TGTGCCAGCAGTTACGGCGGGGAAATCCAAGAGACCCAGTACTTC | CASSYGGEIQETQYF
- | TRBJ2-7 | TRBD1 | TRBV5-1 | TGCGCCAGCAGCTTGTTGGGACAGGGGGCCGGCGGGGAGCAGTACTTC | CASSLLGQGAGGEQYF
- | TRBJ2-7 | - | TRBV30 | TGTGCCTGGAGTCGTTTCTCAGGGTACGAGCAGTACTTC | CAWSRFSGYEQYF
- | TRBJ2-7 | - | TRBV6-5 | TGTGCCAGCAGTTACAGTTCCAGGGGCTCCTACGAGCAGTACTTC | CASSYSSRGSYEQYF
- | TRBJ2-7 | TRBD1 | TRBV19 | TGTGCCACAGGGACAGGGCCCTACGAGCAGTACTTC | CATGTGPYEQYF
- | TRBJ2-3 | TRBD2 | TRBV19 | TGTGCCAGTAGTATATCAGCGGGAGCACGAGATACGCAGTATTTT | CASSISAGARDTQYF
- | TRBJ1-4 | TRBD1 | TRBV10-3 | TGTGCCATCAGAGCACGACAGGGGGCCGGTGAAAAACTGTTTTTT | CAIRARQGAGEKLFF
- | TRBJ1-3 | - | TRBV6-5 | TGTGCCAGCAGTTATACCCTCTCTGGAAACACCATATATTTT | CASSYTLSGNTIYF
- | TRBJ2-5 | TRBD2 | TRBV7-2 | TGTGCCAGCAGCTTAGTGGCTAGCGGGGAGACCCAGTACTTC | CASSLVASGETQYF
- | TRBJ1-6 | TRBD1 | TRBV19 | TGTGCCAGTAGTAGAGACAGGGTAAATTCACCCCTCCACTTT | CASSRDRVNSPLHF
- | TRBJ2-7 | - | TRBV11-2 | TGTCCCAGGAATGACGAGCAGTACTTC | CPRNDEQYF
- | TRBJ2-1 | TRBD2 | TRBV5-1 | TGCGCCAGCAGCTCCGGACTAGCGGGGTACAATGAGCAGTTCTTC | CASSSGLAGYNEQFF
- | TRBJ1-2 | - | TRBV11-1 | TGTGCCAGCAGTCATCCCTACACCTTC | CASSHPYTF
few | TRBJ1-1 | TRBD1 | TRBV18 | TGTGCCAGCTCACCAAGGGACAGGGCCACTGAAGCTTTCTTT | CASSPRDRATEAFF
- | TRBJ1-5 | TRBD1 | TRBV2 | TGTGCCAGCAGTTTGACAGGGGGCAATCAGCCCCAGCATTTT | CASSLTGGNQPQHF
- | TRBJ2-3 | - | TRBV7-9 | TGTGCCAGCAGCTTAGGACTAGTTCCCACAGATACGCAGTATTTT | CASSLGLVPTDTQYF
- | TRBJ2-4 | - | TRBV6-1 | TGTGCCAGCAGTGCTGTCCTTGGGACTGGGATAAACATTCAGTACTTC | CASSAVLGTGINIQYF
- | TRBJ2-5 | TRBD2 | TRBV4-2 | TGTGCCAGCAGCGTGCTACGGACTAGCGGGCTCTACCAAGAGACCCAGTACTTC | CASSVLRTSGLYQETQYF
- | TRBJ2-7 | - | TRBV11-2 | TGTGCCAGCAGCTTCGCACCCGGGGACGCCGCGCAGTACTTC | CASSFAPGDAAQYF
- | TRBJ1-1 | - | TRBV6-5 | TGTGCCAGCAGTTACGGGAAGAACACTGAAGCTTTCTTT | CASSYGKNTEAFF
once | TRBJ2-7 | - | TRBV6-1 | TGTGCCAGCAGGGCCCCCCCTCCCTCTCGGGGCGAGCAGTACTTC | CASRAPPPSRGEQYF
- | TRBJ2-7 | TRBD2 | TRBV5-6 | TGTGCCAGCAGCGCCGGACCGGGGGGGACCTACGAGCAGTACTTC | CASSAGPGGTYEQYF
- | TRBJ1-6 | - | TRBV12-5 | TGTGCTAGTGGCTTCGTCGGTTATAATTCACCCCTCCACTTT | CASGFVGYNSPLHF
- | TRBJ2-5 | TRBD2 | TRBV5-1 | TGCGCCAGCAGCTTGGGGGGTCTAGCGGTCCGGACCCAGTACTTC | CASSLGGLAVRTQYF
once | TRBJ1-3 | - | TRBV2 | TGTGCCAGCAGTCCCCGTCCTGGAAACACCATATATTTT | CASSPRPGNTIYF
- | TRBJ2-7 | TRBD1 | TRBV5-1 | TGCGCCAGCAGCTTATCAATCGGGACAGGGGGTCACGAGCAGTACTTC | CASSLSIGTGGHEQYF
- | TRBJ2-1 | - | TRBV5-4 | TGTGCCAGCAGCTGGGGGGGTACAGGGGACAATGAGCAGTTCTTC | CASSWGGTGDNEQFF
- | TRBJ1-1 | - | TRBV6-6 | TGTGCCAGCAGTTTATTACAGGGAAACACTGAAGCTTTCTTT | CASSLLQGNTEAFF
- | TRBJ1-2 | - | TRBV19 | TGTGCCAGTAGTATACTTCTGGGACATTCCTATGGCTACACCTTC | CASSILLGHSYGYTF
- | TRBJ2-6 | TRBD2 | TRBV27 | TGTGCCAGCAGTTTTCGGGGGGAGGATGGGGCCAACGTCCTGACTTTC | CASSFRGEDGANVLTF
once | TRBJ2-5 | - | TRBV7-7 | TGTGCCAGCAGCTTAGGTACTCAAGAGACCCAGTACTTC | CASSLGTQETQYF
- | TRBJ1-5 | - | TRBV6-1 | TGTGCCAGCAACGATAATCAGCCCCAGCATTTT | CASNDNQPQHF